A single TCR beta chain is shown here with its context. Its antigen is undetermined. Oncomine TCR Beta short-read sequencing was applied to DNA from cultured CD4+ T cells. From the PCR reads, TCRdb called clonotypes with MiXCR, one entry per CDR3 protein. This sample has roughly 16,000 distinct CDR3 sequences, with 60% to 80% found just once. Treatment specified: roughly 10-day PBMC culture with coronavirus spike peptide pools or control peptides (ViraFEST assay). Positive PCR dates ranged from March to December 2020; these dates predated US Alpha, Beta and Delta variants. This entry is derived from a study of vaccination and CD4 T cells after COVID-19. The overall study: Post-COVID sampling occurred a median around 100 days after diagnosis (range 35 to 161). Study-wide findings and caveats: For convalescent patients, a median about 86% of reactive clones surfaced exclusively after vaccination.

The CDR3 has 17 residues. In germline, CDR1 is KGHSH, CDR2 LQKENI. Trimming shortened V by 0 bases and J by 2 bases, and 11 bases separated the two germline ends. The chain uses TRBV18 and TRBJ2-6; D might be TRBD1 or TRBD2, each matching 6 bases. The sequenced material came from CD4+ T cells from blood, cultured in vitro. The clonotype originates from a human donor who had recovered from COVID-19. CDR3 coding DNA: TGTGCCAGCTCACCACCCTCCGGGGGCGCTGGGGCCAACGTCCTGACTTTC. Protein product: CASSPPSGGAGANVLTF.